This TCR beta chain emerged from a study of shared clonotypes between healthy human individuals. Germline values: CDR1 MNHEY, CDR2 SMNVEV (reference sequence). J gave up 7 bases and V 4 bases, and 2 bases lay outside the gene matches. This CDR3 contains 12 residues. Study-wide results and caveats: How much donors shared clonotypes was expected to be affected by sequencing depth.

In the case of this clone: Its antigen is as yet unknown.

Splitting of each subset's genomic DNA was done evenly across several immunoSEQ plates. Clones were sequenced by immunoSEQ multiplex PCR, and TCRdb holds only the in-frame ones, with some missing. The sample lists 2 million to 2.5 million clones, approximately 96% occurring once. The sequenced sample consisted of naive CD4+ T cells sorted from blood. The subset: CD45RA+ positively selected. The sequence was collected from a man younger than 35 in good health. This chain uses TRBV27 with TRBJ1-2; TRBD1 agrees at 8 bases. CDR3 loop: CASSSTGVGYTF. In nucleotides, the CDR3 is TGTGCCAGCAGTTCGACAGGGGTTGGCTACACCTTC.